This T cell receptor (beta chain) was captured by sequencing in a study of blood T cell repertoires in COVID-19 (dated by TCRdb to the early 2020s). As for the study more broadly: Samples from collaborators originated in the United States, Italy and Spain and spanned both the acute and convalescent phases of COVID-19. The material from the prospective study consisted of cDNA or gDNA derived from T cells, B-cell-depleted T cells, or PBMCs. A freely available public database, intended as a resource for researchers studying the immune response to SARS-CoV-2, is where the repertoires were released. Subjects who had been exposed to COVID-19, were actively infected with it, or had recovered from it provided the deeply sampled blood TCRbeta repertoires that made up the dataset. The sample metadata nearly always contained a de-identified subject ID, COVID-19 status, age in years and sex. The samples were drawn from the first 160 participants of the ongoing ImmuneRACE study and from 1,254 subjects provided by 6 global collaborators. HLA class I and class II types, where available, came from metadata supplied by the sample provider rather than from assay-based typing. The paper's findings and limits, for the study overall: The quantity of clinical and demographic metadata differed by source and by participant and was supplied without curation.

Concerning this clone: Its specific antigen is unknown. The sample holds no much larger clone one base away, and base qualities are not on file.

V is shortened by 8 bases, J by 0 bases, and the region joining them spans 15 bases. The CDR3, from cysteine to phenylalanine, totals 14 residues. The CDR3 DNA has 42 bases and is translated from base 1. The germline V gene (reference sequence) specifies GTSNPN as CDR1 and SVGIG as CDR2. TCRbeta CDR3 regions were amplified from genomic DNA by means of the immunoSEQ Assay, a bias-controlled multiplex PCR. The published analysis was carried out like this. The number of nucleated cells in each sample was estimated by amplification of reference gene primers within the assay. To quantify the absolute abundance of each unique TCRbeta CDR3 rearrangement, sequence reads were collapsed and filtered. For each sample, productive Simpson clonality was calculated as the square root of Simpson's diversity index over productive rearrangements. Not all clones reach the TCRdb copy of this immuneACCESS table, which keeps in-frame sequences only. Checked studies attribute under half of the gap to unresolved V genes and leave the rest unexplained. V and J calls and clone size are copied from that table; D and trimming were computed from the DNA. In all, the sample holds 450,000 to 500,000 clones, and approximately 90% of those were seen once. Roughly 0.7% of the sample rests with the top ten.

Enrolling through a virtual design, the prospective study's participants ranged in age from roughly 18 to 89 years and lived across roughly 23 United States geographic areas. In the prospective study, participants were assigned to cohorts based on the clinical history participants reported in a screening survey and a study questionnaire. Recovered participants in ImmuneRACE Cohort 3 were defined as having two consecutive negative NP/OP PCR tests, clearance from a healthcare professional, or resolution of symptoms. Mobile phlebotomists in the prospective study collected whole blood, serum and a nasopharyngeal or oropharyngeal swab from every participant. Over an approximately 2-month period, participants in the prospective study had the option of providing additional blood draws and questionnaires. Prospective study blood samples were shipped either frozen or at room temperature before DNA extraction.

The V and J genes are TRBV30 and TRBJ2-3; 5 matching bases give a weak D call of TRBD1. Sequenced: PBMCs or T cells enriched from blood (not recorded which). This clonotype was sampled from a woman between 18 and 29 years old who had recovered from COVID-19. At the DNA level, the sequence is TGTGCCCAATCCGGGCGGACAAGCACAGATACGCAGTATTTT. Translated, it reads CAQSGRTSTDTQYF. Extended through the reference TRBV30 and TRBJ2-3 proteins, this CDR3 yields the full variable domain: SQTIHQWPATLVQPVGSPLSLECTVEGTSNPNLYWYRQAAGRGLQLLFYSVGIGQISSEVPQNLSASRPQDRQFILSSKKLLLSDSGFYLCAQSGRTSTDTQYFGPGTRLTVL.